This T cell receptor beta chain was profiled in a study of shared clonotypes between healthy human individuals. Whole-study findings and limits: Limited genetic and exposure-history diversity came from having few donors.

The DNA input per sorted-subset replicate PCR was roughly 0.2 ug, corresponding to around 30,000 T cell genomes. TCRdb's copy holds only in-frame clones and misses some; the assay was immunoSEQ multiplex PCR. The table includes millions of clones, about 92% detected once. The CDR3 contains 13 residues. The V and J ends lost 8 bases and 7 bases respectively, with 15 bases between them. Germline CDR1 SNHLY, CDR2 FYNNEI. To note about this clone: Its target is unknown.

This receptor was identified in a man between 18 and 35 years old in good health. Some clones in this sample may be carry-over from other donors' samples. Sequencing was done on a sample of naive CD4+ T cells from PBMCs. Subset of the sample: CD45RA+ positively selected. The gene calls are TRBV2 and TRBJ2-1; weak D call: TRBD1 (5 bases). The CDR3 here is CASFWTSGNEQFF. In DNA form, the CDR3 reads TGTGCCAGCTTTTGGACATCTGGGAATGAGCAGTTCTTC.